The source of this TCR beta chain is a study of shared clonotypes between healthy human individuals. Looked up from germline, CDR1 is SGHTA and CDR2 is FQGNSA. V lost 1 base, J lost 4 bases, and 10 bases lay in between. The CDR3 consists of 15 residues. Naive CD8 cells, CD45RO-negative and positively selected for CCR7, excluded terminally differentiated effector memory CD45RA+ cells. TCRdb keeps only in-frame clones here, not all; method: immunoSEQ multiplex PCR. Of approximately 2,000,000 clones listed, 85% to 95% are singletons. Specimen: naive CD8+ T cells from PBMCs. The clonotype was recovered from a man younger than 30 in good health. Some clones in this sample may be carry-over from other donors' samples. The genes are TRBV7-2 and TRBJ2-2; the D call may be TRBD1 or TRBD2 (5 bases each). In nucleotides, the CDR3 is TGTGCCAGCAGCTTAGTCCGGGGACCCACCGGGGAGCTGTTTTTT. It is translated as CASSLVRGPTGELFF.